This passage covers 32 T cell receptor beta chains from one sample sequenced in a study of graft-versus-host responses after intestinal transplantation. Here immunoSEQ multiplex PCR was the method, and the copy in TCRdb shows in-frame clones only, minus some. The sample comprises tens of thousands of clones, approximately 95% of which are singletons, and approximately 0.2% rests with the top ten. The antigens these receptors bind are not known. Sequencing used unstimulated CD8+ T cells sorted from spleen or lymph node cells, obtained before transplant. The receptor source for this set is a human donor who was the organ donor for an intestinal transplant.

This chain links TRBV27 with TRBJ2-5, with a possible D match to TRBD1 (5 bases). CDR3 length: 14 residues. V lost 4 bases and J lost 1, with 10 bases in between. Germline V gives CDR1 MNHEY, CDR2 SMNVEV (reference sequence). The CDR3 loop is CASSSLGPQETQYF. DNA of the CDR3: TGTGCCAGCAGTTCCCTGGGGCCCCAAGAGACCCAGTACTTC.

The chain has TRBV6-1 and TRBJ2-7; D is undetermined. Germline V gene lookup returns CDR1 MNHNS and CDR2 SASEGT. The CDR3 totals 11 residues. Deletions cut 8 bases from V and 2 bases from J, with 7 bases between. The CDR3: CASVDTYEQYF. The CDR3 DNA reads as TGTGCCAGCGTCGACACCTACGAGCAGTACTTC.

The chain links TRBV29-1 to TRBJ2-1; D unresolved. With 8 bases removed from V and 3 bases from J, the gap between germline ends came to 17 bases. CDR1 and CDR2 (germline): SQVTM, ANQGSEA. The CDR3 covers 14 residues. The CDR3 DNA follows: TGCAGCTCGGCAGAGAAAAATTACTACAATGAGCAGTTCTTC. It translates to CSSAEKNYYNEQFF.

The chain couples TRBV7-8 to TRBJ2-7; TRBD1 aligns across 7 bases. Trimming at V came to 3 bases and at J to 6 bases, leaving 8 bases not matched to a gene. The germline V gene has CDR1 SGHVS and CDR2 FQNEAQ. The CDR3 loop spans 14 amino acids. DNA of the CDR3: TGTGCCAGCAGCTTTTCCGGGACAGATCGCGAGCAGTACTTC. Encoded protein: CASSFSGTDREQYF.

This clone has just one count. The V gene is TRBV28, the J gene TRBJ2-7, with D perhaps matching TRBD1 (6 bases). This CDR3 is built from 18 residues. V was shortened by 3 bases and J by 4 bases, with 25 bases between the two germline ends. Per the germline V gene, CDR1 is MDHEN and CDR2 is SYDVKM. The CDR3 DNA sequence: TGTGCCAGCAGTTTGATGGGGTCATTTGGGGGCGGATTTTACGAGCAGTACTTC. Its protein product is CASSLMGSFGGGFYEQYF.

The chain carries TRBV19 and TRBJ1-5, with D possibly matching TRBD1 (5 bases). Trimming took off 1 base at V and 7 bases at J, with 11 bases between the two ends. The CDR3 extends over 14 amino acids. Germline loops: CDR1 LNHDA, CDR2 SQIVND (reference sequence). The CDR3 DNA reads as TGTGCCAGTAGTATAGTGGAGGGGAACCAGCCCCAGCATTTT. As protein: CASSIVEGNQPQHF. The full variable domain, rest sourced from reference TRBV19 and TRBJ1-5, is DGGITQSPKYLFRKEGQNVTLSCEQNLNHDAMYWYRQDPGQGLRLIYYSQIVNDFQKGDIAEGYSVSREKKESFPLTVTSAQKNPTAFYLCASSIVEGNQPQHFGDGTRLSIL.

The rearrangement uses TRBV28 and TRBJ2-3, with TRBD2 as a possible D gene (6 bases). The V gene's germline CDR1 is MDHEN and CDR2 SYDVKM. The CDR3 consists of 16 residues. Trimming removed 3 bases at V and 0 bases at J, with 13 bases between. The CDR3 bases are TGTGCCAGCAGTTTGCCGCCGGAGGGGAGCACAGATACGCAGTATTTT. It specifies CASSLPPEGSTDTQYF. The variable domain in full, completed from reference TRBV28 and TRBJ2-3, reads DVKVTQSSRYLVKRTGEKVFLECVQDMDHENMFWYRQDPGLGLRLIYFSYDVKMKEKGDIPEGYSVSREKKERFSLILESASTNQTSMYLCASSLPPEGSTDTQYFGPGTRLTVL.

This chain connects TRBV27 to TRBJ1-2, with TRBD1 as a possible D gene (5 bases). The germline V gene encodes CDR1 MNHEY and CDR2 SMNVEV (reference sequence). The germline V and J ends were trimmed by 3 bases and 3 bases, with 11 bases remaining between them. There are 14 residues in the CDR3. The CDR3 region has the DNA TGTGCCAGCAGTTTCACGGGAGGGGACTATGGCTACACCTTC. This encodes CASSFTGGDYGYTF.

V usage is TRBV27 and J usage is TRBJ2-7; possibly TRBD1 or TRBD2 for D (5 bases each). Trimming left V 6 bases short and J 4 bases short, with 13 bases between. The CDR3 loop spans 13 amino acids. CDR1 is MNHEY and CDR2 is SMNVEV in the germline V gene (reference sequence). The CDR3 DNA sequence: TGTGCCAGCAGATATCAGGGAGCATACGAGCAGTACTTC. Its translation is CASRYQGAYEQYF.

This sequence joins TRBV7-9 and TRBJ2-5; 9 bases are a match to TRBD2. The DNA end favors TRBJ2-7, so the J call may be wrong. The CDR3 covers 14 residues. Germline V gene lookup returns CDR1 SEHNR and CDR2 FQNEAQ (reference sequence). The CDR3 DNA reads as TGTGCCAGCAGCTTTGCTAGCGGGGTTGACGAGCAGTACTTC. This codes for CASSFASGVDEQYF.

This chain connects TRBV10-3 to TRBJ1-5; D is possibly TRBD1 (6 bases). The CDR3 is 15 amino acids. V was cut by 6 bases and J by 2 bases, with 14 bases left in between. Germline loops: CDR1 ENHRY, CDR2 SYGVKD. CDR3 region: CAIREGGLGNQPQHF. CDR3 coding DNA: TGTGCCATCAGGGAAGGGGGATTAGGCAATCAGCCCCAGCATTTT.

The chain uses TRBV28 and TRBJ1-2; D remains ambiguous. The CDR3 is made up of 12 amino acids. V was cut by 5 bases and J by 10 bases, with 14 bases left in between. Germline assignment: CDR1 MDHEN and CDR2 SYDVKM. CDR3 sequence reads: CASSPGEGVYTF. The CDR3 nucleotides are TGTGCCAGCAGTCCCGGGGAGGGTGTCTACACCTTC.

This chain uses TRBV25-1 with TRBJ1-4; D is uncertain. Germline V CDR1 and CDR2: MGHDK, SYGVNS. The V end lost 8 bases, the J end lost 6 bases, and 10 bases lay between the germline ends. The CDR3 covers 12 residues. CDR3 residues: CASGMVYEKLFF. CDR3 bases: TGTGCCAGCGGTATGGTATATGAAAAACTGTTTTTT. Full variable domain (rest looked up from reference TRBV25-1 and TRBJ1-4): EADIYQTPRYLVIGTGKKITLECSQTMGHDKMYWYQQDPGMELHLIHYSYGVNSTEKGDLSSESTVSRIRTEHFPLTLESARPSHTSQYLCASGMVYEKLFFGSGTQLSVL.

The gene calls are TRBV5-1 and TRBJ2-7; 9 bases agree with TRBD1. CDR3 length: 14 residues. J was trimmed by 3 bases and V by 4 bases; bases with no gene match: 5. Germline V gene sequence: CDR1 SGHRS, CDR2 YFSETQ. In DNA form, the CDR3 reads TGCGCCAGCAGCGTGGGACAGGGTCTCTACGAGCAGTACTTC. Translating gives CASSVGQGLYEQYF.

The chain employs TRBV14 and TRBJ2-2; TRBD2 is a possible D gene (6 bases). V shed 5 bases and J shed 3 bases, with 13 bases lying between them. This CDR3 is 15 amino acids long. The germline gives CDR1 SGHDN, CDR2 FVKESK. The CDR3 protein is CASSMRDFYTGELFF. The DNA of the CDR3 is TGTGCCAGCAGCATGCGGGACTTTTACACCGGGGAGCTGTTTTTT. Full variable domain (missing parts from reference TRBV14 and TRBJ2-2): EAGVTQFPSHSVIEKGQTVTLRCDPISGHDNLYWYRRVMGKEIKFLLHFVKESKQDESGMPNNRFLAERTGGTYSTLKVQPAELEDSGVYFCASSMRDFYTGELFFGEGSRLTVL.

This chain joins TRBV19 and TRBJ2-2; D call uncertain. V lost 4 bases and J 1 base, leaving 4 bases between the germline ends. Germline CDR1 reads LNHDA; CDR2 reads SQIVND (reference sequence). The CDR3 consists of 13 residues. CDR3 nucleotides: TGTGCCAGTAGTAGCGTGAACACCGGGGAGCTGTTTTTT. Protein: CASSSVNTGELFF.

J is TRBJ2-1 and V is TRBV7-2; D gene uncertain. This CDR3 region has 12 residues. The germline V gene has CDR1 SGHTA and CDR2 FQGNSA. V shed 3 bases and J shed 7 bases, with 7 bases lying between them. In DNA, the CDR3 is TGTGCCAGCAGCTTTTTGGGAAATGAGCAGTTCTTC. Translating gives CASSFLGNEQFF.

This chain connects TRBV5-4 to TRBJ2-7; D might be TRBD2 (6 bases). The V gene's germline CDR1 is SGHNT and CDR2 YYREEE (reference sequence). The CDR3 runs to 13 residues. Trimming cost V 4 bases and J 3 bases, with 11 bases left between them. In DNA, the CDR3 is TGTGCCAGCAGCCCTGGGCGGGGCTACGAGCAGTACTTC. Its protein is CASSPGRGYEQYF.

The chain employs TRBV6-5 and TRBJ1-6, with 9 nucleotides matching TRBD1. The CDR3 loop spans 16 amino acids. Germline assignment: CDR1 MNHEY and CDR2 SVGAGI. V shed 4 bases, J shed 0 bases, and the junction held 1 base outside the gene matches. The CDR3 DNA sequence: TGTGCCAGCAGTTCGGGACAGGGCTCCTATAATTCACCCCTCCACTTT. It is translated as CASSSGQGSYNSPLHF.

In the case of this clone: Other DNA sequences within the sample encode an identical CDR3. The gene calls are TRBV11-3 and TRBJ2-3; TRBD1 might be the D (5 bases). The CDR3 runs 13 residues. V lost 6 bases, J lost 6 bases, and 13 bases lay in between. Per germline, CDR1 SGHNT and CDR2 YENEEA. CDR3 region: CASRGQHGDTQYF. As DNA, the CDR3 is TGTGCCAGCAGGGGGCAACATGGGGATACGCAGTATTTT.

The chain combines TRBV14 with TRBJ2-7; D call uncertain. The V and J ends lost 3 bases and 3 bases respectively, with 6 bases between them. The germline V gene encodes CDR1 SGHDN and CDR2 FVKESK. The CDR3 is 12 residues long. This CDR3 reads CASSHGHYEQYF. Written as DNA, the CDR3 is TGTGCCAGCAGCCACGGCCACTACGAGCAGTACTTC.

The chain is built from TRBV4-1 and TRBJ1-1, with D possibly matching TRBD1 (5 bases). The CDR3 extends over 15 amino acids. V gave up 2 bases and J gave up 0 bases, with 10 bases separating them. Germline V gives CDR1 MGHRA, CDR2 YSYEKL. The chain's CDR3 is CASSQPYRMNTEAFF. CDR3 nucleotide sequence: TGCGCCAGCAGCCAACCCTACAGGATGAACACTGAAGCTTTCTTT.

The genes are TRBV10-2 and TRBJ1-1; the match to TRBD1 covers 9 bases. Germline trimming cut 8 bases from V and 4 bases from J; bases unmatched to any gene: 5. Per the germline V gene, CDR1 is WSHSY and CDR2 is SAAADI. The CDR3 sequence is 13 residues long. CDR3 nucleotides: TGCGCCAGCGGACAGGGGCTCATCACTGAAGCTTTCTTT. Protein: CASGQGLITEAFF.

This clone was picked up one time. V and J are TRBV27 and TRBJ2-3; weak D call: TRBD2 (6 bases). This CDR3 has 15 residues. Per the germline V gene, CDR1 is MNHEY and CDR2 is SMNVEV (reference sequence). Trimming shortened V by 7 bases and J by 2 bases, and 16 bases separated the two germline ends. The CDR3: CASTPLAGITDTQYF. CDR3 nucleotides: TGTGCCAGCACCCCACTGGCGGGGATCACAGATACGCAGTATTTT.

The genes are TRBV18 and TRBJ1-5; 8 nucleotides line up with TRBD1. V was pared by 3 bases and J by 3 bases, with 4 bases of the junction left unmatched. Germline values: CDR1 KGHSH, CDR2 LQKENI. The CDR3 has 15 amino acids. CDR3 amino acids: CASSPLTGVNQPQHF. The CDR3 DNA reads TGTGCCAGCTCACCGCTGACAGGGGTCAATCAGCCCCAGCATTTT.

The chain carries TRBV6-5 and TRBJ2-1; TRBD1 matches at 10 bases. Germline trimming cut 3 bases from V and 7 bases from J; bases unmatched to any gene: 6. The V gene's germline CDR1 is MNHEY and CDR2 SVGAGI. CDR3 length equals 15 residues. The CDR3 is CASSYGTGATNEQFF. The CDR3 DNA reads TGTGCCAGCAGTTATGGGACAGGGGCGACGAATGAGCAGTTCTTC.

The chain uses TRBV19 and TRBJ2-1; D gene ambiguous. V lost 7 bases, J lost 0 bases, and 7 bases lay in between. The CDR3 sequence is 13 residues long. CDR1 and CDR2 from the germline V gene are LNHDA and SQIVND (reference sequence). The CDR3 is CASISSSYNEQFF. The CDR3 DNA reads as TGTGCCAGTATTTCGAGCTCCTACAATGAGCAGTTCTTC.

This chain links TRBV2 with TRBJ1-6, with D maybe TRBD1 (6 bases). V lost 3 bases and J 6 bases, leaving 15 bases between the germline ends. Per the germline V gene, CDR1 is SNHLY and CDR2 is FYNNEI. CDR3 length: 16 residues. As DNA, the CDR3 is TGTGCCAGCAGTGATCCACAGGGAAGGGCTAATTCACCCCTCCACTTT. This encodes CASSDPQGRANSPLHF.

In this sample, this clone turned up once. This chain joins TRBV9 and TRBJ1-4; 7 bases match TRBD1. The CDR3 sequence is 15 residues long. V was clipped by 4 bases and J by 8 bases; unmatched bases: 11. Germline V gene lookup returns CDR1 SGDLS and CDR2 YYNGEE. CDR3 DNA sequence: TGTGCCAGCAGCCGCGGAGGGGGCGCACAAGAAAAACTGTTTTTT. This sequence encodes CASSRGGGAQEKLFF. Complete variable domain (other parts from reference TRBV9 and TRBJ1-4): DSGVTQTPKHLITATGQRVTLRCSPRSGDLSVYWYQQSLDQGLQFLIQYYNGEERAKGNILERFSAQQFPDLHSELNLSSLELGDSALYFCASSRGGGAQEKLFFGSGTQLSVL.

The chain joins TRBV7-9 to TRBJ2-7, with a possible D match to TRBD1 (6 bases). Trimming took off 4 bases at V and 2 bases at J, with 12 bases between the two ends. The length of the CDR3 is 14 residues. Germline V gene data show CDR1 as SEHNR and CDR2 as FQNEAQ (reference sequence). Here the CDR3 DNA reads TGTGCCAGCAGCTCCCCAACAGGGCCCTACGAGCAGTACTTC. It yields the protein CASSSPTGPYEQYF.

This clone appeared a single time. The genes are TRBV7-8 and TRBJ2-7; 11 bases line up with TRBD2. The trim removed 5 bases at V and 2 bases at J, leaving 2 bases unmatched. The CDR3 loop spans 14 amino acids. The V gene's germline CDR1 is SGHVS and CDR2 FQNEAQ. CDR3 coding DNA: TGTGCCAGCAGCCCTAGCGGGGGGACCTACGAGCAGTACTTC. This gives the protein CASSPSGGTYEQYF.

The chain joins TRBV12-5 to TRBJ2-2; 14 bases map to TRBD2. This CDR3 comprises 17 residues. With 1 base clipped from V and 7 bases from J, the junction kept 5 bases outside the gene matches. Germline CDR1 and CDR2: LGHNT and FRNRAP. CDR3 DNA sequence: TGTGCTAGTGGTTTGGACGGACTAGCGGGGGGTATCGGGGAGCTGTTTTTT. This translates into CASGLDGLAGGIGELFF.